This T cell receptor beta chain comes out of a study of T-cell reconstitution after alpha-beta-depleted transplantation in children. Preparation of the TCRbeta library was carried out with unique molecular identifiers. TCRdb recomputed calls from the PCR reads with MiXCR, one row per CDR3 protein. The data show about 400,000 distinct CDR3 sequences, approximately 20% seen once. Sequenced material: PBMCs from the stem cell graft donor, taken from the stem cell graft. This TCR derives from a human donor who donated a stem cell graft to a child with acute myeloid leukemia.

CDR3 sequence (DNA): TGTGCCAGCAGTTACGGTTCCGGGACAGGGAGCTCCTACGAGCAGTACTTC. Translation: CASSYGSGTGSSYEQYF. The gene calls are TRBV7-9 and TRBJ2-7, with TRBD1 identical over 9 bases. The CDR3 is 17 residues long. Germline V gives CDR1 SEHNR, CDR2 FQNEAQ (reference sequence). The junction had 12 bases not matched to a gene; V was cut back by 6 bases and J by 0 bases.